This is a list of T cell receptor beta chains from one sample in a study of cytomegalovirus exposure and HLA in healthy donors. Clones were read by immunoSEQ multiplex PCR, and TCRdb kept only the in-frame ones, dropping some. The table has about 190,000 clones, roughly four fifths seen once. The material sequenced was PBMCs. These receptors all stem from a woman between 25 and 40 years old in good health and CMV-seropositive. Both conserved end residues are part of each CDR3. Fields, in order: D gene, V gene, CDR3 protein. D genes are given only for firm matches.

TRBD1	TRBV29-1	CSVEEFPPRDRAFF
-	TRBV10-1	CASSSTDTQYF
TRBD1	TRBV4-2	CASSQEGTGFTEAFF
-	TRBV21-1	CASSKPGRPTREKNIQYF
TRBD1	TRBV15	CATSRQTGTQETQYF
TRBD1	TRBV10-1	CASSDQGAVYTF
TRBD2	TRBV11-2	CASSLMASGDNEQFF
-	TRBV7-9	CASSPARVNEQYF
TRBD1	TRBV7-7	CASSVGTGGYEQYF
-	TRBV2	CASSRDWSDEQFF
-	TRBV6-1	CASKRGTATNEKLFF
TRBD1	TRBV7-2	CASSGRQGLKLFF
TRBD1	TRBV19	CASSDRGTGATEAFF
-	TRBV6-6	CASSYRTGWDTEAFF
-	TRBV6-4	CASSGSPLAMSTDTQYF
TRBD2	TRBV11-2	CASSSPRTSGAGEQYF
-	TRBV27	CASSLAENTDTQYF
-	TRBV6-4	CASSDSLAHTQYF
TRBD1	TRBV4-2	CASIAGQGSTEAFF
-	TRBV5-1	CASSRTVNTGELFF
TRBD1	TRBV19	CASSIDRDYGYTF
-	TRBV2	CASSEQGGDQPQHF
TRBD2	TRBV29-1	CSAGLAGATEQFF
TRBD1	TRBV7-6	CASSLGQGLNTEAFF
-	TRBV6-5	CASSYRPGGNQPQHF
-	TRBV4-1	CASSQDIRGNYGYTF
TRBD1	TRBV18	CASSRDRAEKLFF
TRBD1	TRBV19	CASRILAGGNTEAFF
-	TRBV5-1	CASSLDGRGSGANVLTF
-	TRBV4-1	CASSQVASYGYTF
-	TRBV29-1	CSVEEENSYEQYF
TRBD2	TRBV28	CASSFYPPSGRGGEQYF
TRBD1	TRBV5-1	CASSLGQGVETQYF
-	TRBV5-1	CASSWTRGGTEAFF
-	TRBV11-3	CASSLDLATGELFF
-	TRBV11-2	CASSLGRVSYNEQFF
-	TRBV27	CASSPPGRTYEQYF
-	TRBV6-1	CASSAPTDYGYTF
-	TRBV5-6	CASSYGQQETQYF
-	TRBV28	CASSYETEAFF
TRBD2	TRBV5-1	CASSLTAGKNTGELFF
-	TRBV2	CASSEGVPITDTQYF
-	TRBV5-1	CASSLESSGSRNEQYF
-	TRBV27	CASSPQPAGPSGTQYF
TRBD2	TRBV13	CASSLRTSGHQETQYF
TRBD1	TRBV2	CASSSTGTGMDEQFF
TRBD2	TRBV19	CASSIGLAANEQFF
TRBD2	TRBV7-9	CASRRGGYEQYF
-	TRBV5-1	CASSSPGKTGTEAFF
TRBD1	TRBV28	CASHGTGGEQYF
TRBD2	TRBV6-5	CASSYRLAGGTGELFF
TRBD2	TRBV4-1	CASSHPPGTSETGELFF
-	TRBV5-5	CASSPSFDNEQFF
TRBD1	TRBV19	CASSRDRGRGNTIYF
-	TRBV7-2	CASSSRAGVGNTGELFF
-	TRBV18	CASSPPSSTDTQYF
-	TRBV11-2	CASSLMSPLEEQYF
-	TRBV4-1	CASSQEVGGSNSPLHF
-	TRBV4-3	CASSGRGETGFSDTQYF
-	TRBV5-1	CASREARDNEQFF